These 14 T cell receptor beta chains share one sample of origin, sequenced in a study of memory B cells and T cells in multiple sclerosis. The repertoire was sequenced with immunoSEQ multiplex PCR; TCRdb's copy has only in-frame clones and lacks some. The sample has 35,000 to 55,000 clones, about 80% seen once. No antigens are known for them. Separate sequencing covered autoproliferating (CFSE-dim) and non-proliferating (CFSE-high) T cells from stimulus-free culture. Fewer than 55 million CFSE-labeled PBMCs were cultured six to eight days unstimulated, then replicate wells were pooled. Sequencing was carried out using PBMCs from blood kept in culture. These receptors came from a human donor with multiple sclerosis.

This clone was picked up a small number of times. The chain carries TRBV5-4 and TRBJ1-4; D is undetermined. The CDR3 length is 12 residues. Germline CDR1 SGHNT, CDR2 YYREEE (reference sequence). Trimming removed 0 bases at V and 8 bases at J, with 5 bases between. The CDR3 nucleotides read TGTGCCAGCAGCTTGGGATCGGAAAAACTGTTTTTT. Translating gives CASSLGSEKLFF.

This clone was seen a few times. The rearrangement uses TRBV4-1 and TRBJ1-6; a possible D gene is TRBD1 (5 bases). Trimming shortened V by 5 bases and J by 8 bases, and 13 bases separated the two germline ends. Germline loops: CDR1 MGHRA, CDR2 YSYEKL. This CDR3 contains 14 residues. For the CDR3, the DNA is TGCGCCAGCAGCTGGGACGGAAGGGATTCACCCCTCCACTTT. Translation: CASSWDGRDSPLHF.

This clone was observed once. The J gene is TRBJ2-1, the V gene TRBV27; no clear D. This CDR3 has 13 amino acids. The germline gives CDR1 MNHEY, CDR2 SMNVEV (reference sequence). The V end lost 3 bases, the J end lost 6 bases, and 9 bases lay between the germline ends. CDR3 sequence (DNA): TGTGCCAGCAGTTTGTCCGCCCCCAATGAGCAGTTCTTC. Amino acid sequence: CASSLSAPNEQFF.

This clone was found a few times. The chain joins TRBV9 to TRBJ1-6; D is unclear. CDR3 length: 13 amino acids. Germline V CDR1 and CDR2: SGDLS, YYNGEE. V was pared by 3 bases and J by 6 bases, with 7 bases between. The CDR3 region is CASSADPNSPLHF. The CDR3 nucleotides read TGTGCCAGCAGCGCCGACCCTAATTCACCCCTCCACTTT. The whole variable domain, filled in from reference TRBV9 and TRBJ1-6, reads DSGVTQTPKHLITATGQRVTLRCSPRSGDLSVYWYQQSLDQGLQFLIQYYNGEERAKGNILERFSAQQFPDLHSELNLSSLELGDSALYFCASSADPNSPLHFGNGTRLTVT.

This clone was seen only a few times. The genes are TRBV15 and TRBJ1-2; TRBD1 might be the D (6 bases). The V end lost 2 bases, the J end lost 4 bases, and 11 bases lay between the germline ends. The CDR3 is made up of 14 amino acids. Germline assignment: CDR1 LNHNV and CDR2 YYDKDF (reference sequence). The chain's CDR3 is CATSRQGPAYGYTF. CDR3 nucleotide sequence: TGTGCCACCAGCAGACAGGGGCCCGCCTATGGCTACACCTTC.

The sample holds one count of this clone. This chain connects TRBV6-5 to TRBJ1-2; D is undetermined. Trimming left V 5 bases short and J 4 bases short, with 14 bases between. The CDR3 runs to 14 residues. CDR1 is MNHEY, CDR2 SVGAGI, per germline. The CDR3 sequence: CASSPSRGIYGYTF. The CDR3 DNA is TGTGCCAGCAGTCCTTCCCGAGGAATCTATGGCTACACCTTC.

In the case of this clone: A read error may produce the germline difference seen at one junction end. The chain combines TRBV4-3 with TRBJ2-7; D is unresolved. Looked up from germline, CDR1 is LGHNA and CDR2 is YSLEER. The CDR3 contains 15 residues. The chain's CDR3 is CASSQGLTSSNEQHF. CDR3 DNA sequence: TGCGCCAGCAGCCAAGGACTGACCTCCTCCAACGAGCAGCACTTC.

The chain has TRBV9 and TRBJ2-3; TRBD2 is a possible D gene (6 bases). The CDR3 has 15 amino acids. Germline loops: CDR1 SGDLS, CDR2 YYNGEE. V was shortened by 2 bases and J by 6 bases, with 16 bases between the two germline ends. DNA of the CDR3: TGTGCCAGCAGCGTCCCATACGGGGGTGCGGATACGCAGTATTTT. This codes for CASSVPYGGADTQYF.

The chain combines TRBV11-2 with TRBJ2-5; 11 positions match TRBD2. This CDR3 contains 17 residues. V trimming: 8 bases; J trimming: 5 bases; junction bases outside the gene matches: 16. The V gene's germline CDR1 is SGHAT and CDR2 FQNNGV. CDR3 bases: TGTGCCAGCCGACTGGGAGTAGCGGGGGGGCAGGCGGAGACCCAGTACTTC. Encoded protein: CASRLGVAGGQAETQYF.

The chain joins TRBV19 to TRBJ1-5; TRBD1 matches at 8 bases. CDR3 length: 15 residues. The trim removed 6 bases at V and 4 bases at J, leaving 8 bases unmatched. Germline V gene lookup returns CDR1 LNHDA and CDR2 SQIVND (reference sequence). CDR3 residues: CASSPLDRVNQPQHF. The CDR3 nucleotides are TGTGCCAGTAGCCCCCTGGACAGGGTTAATCAGCCCCAGCATTTT.

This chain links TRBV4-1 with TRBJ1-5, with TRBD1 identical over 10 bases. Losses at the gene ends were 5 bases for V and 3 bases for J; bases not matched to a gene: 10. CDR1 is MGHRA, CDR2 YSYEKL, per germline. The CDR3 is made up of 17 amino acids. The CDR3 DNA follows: TGCGCCAGCAGCAGAGGGGGGACAGGGGAACCCAATCAGCCCCAGCATTTT. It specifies CASSRGGTGEPNQPQHF.

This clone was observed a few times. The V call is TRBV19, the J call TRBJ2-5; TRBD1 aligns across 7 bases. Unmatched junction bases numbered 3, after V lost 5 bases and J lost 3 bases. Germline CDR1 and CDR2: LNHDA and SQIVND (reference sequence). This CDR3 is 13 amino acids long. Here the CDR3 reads CASSSGTEETQYF. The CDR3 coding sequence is TGTGCCAGTAGTTCCGGGACAGAAGAGACCCAGTACTTC.

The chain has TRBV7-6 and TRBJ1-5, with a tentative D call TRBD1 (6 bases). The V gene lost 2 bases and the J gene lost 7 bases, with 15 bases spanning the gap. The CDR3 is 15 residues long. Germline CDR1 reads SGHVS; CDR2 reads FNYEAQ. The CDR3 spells CASSLMQGIGQPQHF. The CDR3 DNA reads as TGTGCCAGCAGCTTAATGCAGGGGATCGGACAGCCCCAGCATTTT.

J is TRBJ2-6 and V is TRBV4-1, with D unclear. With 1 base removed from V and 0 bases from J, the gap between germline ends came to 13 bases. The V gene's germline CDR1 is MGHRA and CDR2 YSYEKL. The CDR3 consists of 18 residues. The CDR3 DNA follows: TGCGCCAGCAGCCAAGTGGGCGGTGGGGTCTCTGGGGCCAACGTCCTGACTTTC. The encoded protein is CASSQVGGGVSGANVLTF.